Following are 2 T cell receptor beta chains from one sample sequenced in a study of OX40 agonist ivuxolimab in advanced cancers. Profiled with immunoSEQ multiplex PCR; TCRdb holds only in-frame clones, not every one. The sample shows about 16,000 clones, approximately 85% of them seen only once. The specimen comprised CD4+ or CD8+ T cells sorted from blood, sampled in a trial of the OX40 agonist ivuxolimab. Receptors were obtained from an adult with an advanced solid tumor such as melanoma, head and neck, liver or kidney cancer.

This chain joins TRBV10-1 and TRBJ1-1; D is ambiguous. The germline gives CDR1 WNHNN, CDR2 SYGVQD (reference sequence). This CDR3 is built from 14 residues. V lost 7 bases and J 5 bases, leaving 17 bases between the germline ends. Written as DNA, the CDR3 is TGCGCCAGCAAAGCGACCCAAACCGGGACTGAAGCTTTCTTT. As protein: CASKATQTGTEAFF.

The chain is built from TRBV27 and TRBJ2-7; D is unclear. Trimming shortened V by 6 bases and J by 4 bases, and 13 bases separated the two germline ends. The CDR3 loop spans 13 amino acids. Germline V gene data show CDR1 as MNHEY and CDR2 as SMNVEV (reference sequence). The CDR3 DNA is TGTGCCAGCAGCCCGCATTCCCCTTACGAGCAGTACTTC. It codes for CASSPHSPYEQYF.